In this sample, the clone carrying this T cell receptor (beta chain) turned up once. The target antigen is unknown. This CDR3 region has 17 residues. Germline assignment: CDR1 MNHNS and CDR2 SASEGT. V trimming: 3 bases; J trimming: 4 bases; junction bases outside the gene matches: 12. Naive CD8 populations comprised CD45RO-negative cells positively selected for CCR7, excluding terminally differentiated effector memory CD45RA+ cells. Within Nashville, Tennessee resided all donors, each a Caucasian adult. The sample is drawn from a study of shared clonotypes between healthy human individuals. Notes on the study in general: Owing to a small donor count, the genetic and exposure-history diversity represented was limited. Depth of sequencing was expected to influence donor clonotype sharing. Shared across several donors were about 4.8% of the naive CD4 clonotypes.

Produced via immunoSEQ multiplex PCR; TCRdb's table is partial and in-frame only. The sample yields approximately 590,000 clones, about 95% seen once. The TCR comes from a woman under 40 in good health. The genes are TRBV6-1 and TRBJ2-3, with 8 bases matching TRBD2. The source material was naive CD8+ T cells sorted from blood. The CDR3 DNA follows: TGTGCCAGCAGTGATGGCGGGAGGTCCGGAGGTCCAGATACGCAGTATTTT. Encoded protein: CASSDGGRSGGPDTQYF.